This T cell receptor beta chain emerged from a study of blood T cell repertoires in COVID-19. As for the study in general: The United States, Italy and Spain provided the acute and convalescent COVID-19 samples.

Profiling relied on immunoSEQ multiplex PCR, and the TCRdb table lists in-frame clones only, not all of them. The top ten clones hold more than 0.95% of a sample with approximately 250,000 clones, roughly 88% of them seen once. Living in about two dozen US areas, the participants were between 18 and 89 years of age. There are 16 residues in the CDR3. V gave up 2 bases and J gave up 6 bases; unmatched junction bases: 10. Germline CDR1 reads SGHDT; CDR2 reads YYEEEE. The TCR was taken from a woman aged 35 to 49 with acute COVID-19. The genes are TRBV5-6 and TRBJ1-5; 8 bases map to TRBD1. Specimen: PBMCs or T cells enriched from blood (not recorded which). The CDR3 sequence: CASSFLDRGGSQPQHF. The CDR3 bases are TGTGCCAGCAGCTTCCTTGACAGGGGAGGAAGTCAGCCCCAGCATTTT. Using reference TRBV5-6 and TRBJ1-5 for the parts outside the CDR3, the full variable domain is DAGVTQSPTHLIKTRGQQVTLRCSPKSGHDTVSWYQQALGQGPQFIFQYYEEEERQRGNFPDRFSGHQFPNYSSELNVNALLLGDSALYLCASSFLDRGGSQPQHFGDGTRLSIL.